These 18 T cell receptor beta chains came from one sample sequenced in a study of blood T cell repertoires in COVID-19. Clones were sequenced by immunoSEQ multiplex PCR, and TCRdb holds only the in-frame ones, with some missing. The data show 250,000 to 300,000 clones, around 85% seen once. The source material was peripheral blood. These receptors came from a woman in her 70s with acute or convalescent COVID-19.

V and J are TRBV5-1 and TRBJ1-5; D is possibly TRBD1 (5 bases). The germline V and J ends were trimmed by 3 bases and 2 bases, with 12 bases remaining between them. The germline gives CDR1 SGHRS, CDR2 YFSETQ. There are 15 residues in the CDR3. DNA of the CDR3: TGCGCCAGCAGCTCACAGGTCCCTGGCAATCAGCCCCAGCATTTT. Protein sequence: CASSSQVPGNQPQHF.

CDR3: CASILQDLGYTF. CDR3 nucleotide sequence: TGTGCCAGCATATTACAGGACCTCGGCTACACCTTC. This chain links TRBV6-5 with TRBJ1-2, with D possibly matching TRBD1 (5 bases). CDR3 length: 12 amino acids. V was clipped by 7 bases and J by 8 bases, with 14 bases between them. Germline V gene lookup returns CDR1 MNHEY and CDR2 SVGAGI.

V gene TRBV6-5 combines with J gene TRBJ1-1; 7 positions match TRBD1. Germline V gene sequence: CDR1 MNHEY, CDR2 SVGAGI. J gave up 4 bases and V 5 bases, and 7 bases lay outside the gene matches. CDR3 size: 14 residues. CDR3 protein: CASSPDRVSTEAFF. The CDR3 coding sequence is TGTGCCAGCAGTCCCGACAGGGTTAGCACTGAAGCTTTCTTT.

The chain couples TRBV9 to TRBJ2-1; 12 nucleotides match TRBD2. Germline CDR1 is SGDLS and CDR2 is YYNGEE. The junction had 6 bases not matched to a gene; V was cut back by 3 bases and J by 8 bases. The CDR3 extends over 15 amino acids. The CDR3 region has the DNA TGTGCCAGCAGCGCCCTAGCGGGGGGGCCGCATGAGCAGTTCTTC. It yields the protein CASSALAGGPHEQFF.

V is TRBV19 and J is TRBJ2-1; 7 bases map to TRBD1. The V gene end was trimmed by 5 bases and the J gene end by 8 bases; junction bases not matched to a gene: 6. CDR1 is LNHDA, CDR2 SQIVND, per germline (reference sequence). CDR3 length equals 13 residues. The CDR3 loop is CASSPYQGDEQFF. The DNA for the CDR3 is TGTGCCAGTAGTCCTTACCAGGGGGATGAGCAGTTCTTC.

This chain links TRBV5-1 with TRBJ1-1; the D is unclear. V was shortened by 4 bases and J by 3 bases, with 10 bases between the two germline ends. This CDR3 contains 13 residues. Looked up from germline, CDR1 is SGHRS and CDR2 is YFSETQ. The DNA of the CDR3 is TGCGCCAGCAGCAGGGAGGAGGACACTGAAGCTTTCTTT. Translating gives CASSREEDTEAFF.

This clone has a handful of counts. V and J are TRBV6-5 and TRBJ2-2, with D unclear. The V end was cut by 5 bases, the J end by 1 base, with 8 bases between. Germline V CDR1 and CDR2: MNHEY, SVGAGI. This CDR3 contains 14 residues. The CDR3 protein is CASSHTENTGELFF. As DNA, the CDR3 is TGTGCCAGCAGTCACACAGAGAACACCGGGGAGCTGTTTTTT.

The CDR3 spells CASSWGLYTEAFF. The CDR3 coding sequence is TGTGCCAGCAGCTGGGGACTTTACACTGAAGCTTTCTTT. The chain couples TRBV5-4 to TRBJ1-1; weak D call: TRBD1 (5 bases). Germline V CDR1 and CDR2: SGHNT, YYREEE (reference sequence). The V and J ends lost 3 bases and 3 bases respectively, with 9 bases between them. The CDR3 covers 13 residues.

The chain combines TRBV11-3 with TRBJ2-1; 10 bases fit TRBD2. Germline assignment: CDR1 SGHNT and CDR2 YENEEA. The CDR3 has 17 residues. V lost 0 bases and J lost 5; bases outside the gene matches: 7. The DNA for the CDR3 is TGTGCCAGCAGCTTAGATTCCCTAGCGGGGGCCCACAATGAGCAGTTCTTC. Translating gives CASSLDSLAGAHNEQFF.

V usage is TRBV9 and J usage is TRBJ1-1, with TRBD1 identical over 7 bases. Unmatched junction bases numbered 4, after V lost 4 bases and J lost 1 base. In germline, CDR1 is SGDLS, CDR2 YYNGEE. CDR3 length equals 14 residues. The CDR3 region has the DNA TGTGCCAGCAGCACCCAGGGGGGGAACACTGAAGCTTTCTTT. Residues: CASSTQGGNTEAFF.

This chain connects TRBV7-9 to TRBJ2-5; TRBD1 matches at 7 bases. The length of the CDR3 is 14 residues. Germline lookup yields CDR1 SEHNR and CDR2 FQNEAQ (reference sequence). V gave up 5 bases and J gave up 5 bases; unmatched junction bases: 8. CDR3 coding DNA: TGTGCCAGCAGCCCTGGGACAGCGGCGGAGACCCAGTACTTC. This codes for CASSPGTAAETQYF.

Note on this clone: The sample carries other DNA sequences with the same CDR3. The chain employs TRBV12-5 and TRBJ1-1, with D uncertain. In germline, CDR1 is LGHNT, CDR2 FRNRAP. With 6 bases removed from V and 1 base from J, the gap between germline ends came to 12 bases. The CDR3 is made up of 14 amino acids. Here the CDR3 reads CASGLGGGNTEAFF. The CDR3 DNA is TGTGCTAGTGGCCTGGGCGGAGGGAACACTGAAGCTTTCTTT.

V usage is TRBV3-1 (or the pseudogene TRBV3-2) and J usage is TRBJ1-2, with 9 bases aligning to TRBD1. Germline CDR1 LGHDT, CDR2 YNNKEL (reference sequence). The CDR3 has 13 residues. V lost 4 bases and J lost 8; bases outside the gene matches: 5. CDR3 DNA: TGTGCCAGCAGCCTCACAGGGGGCGTGGGCTACACCTTC. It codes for CASSLTGGVGYTF.

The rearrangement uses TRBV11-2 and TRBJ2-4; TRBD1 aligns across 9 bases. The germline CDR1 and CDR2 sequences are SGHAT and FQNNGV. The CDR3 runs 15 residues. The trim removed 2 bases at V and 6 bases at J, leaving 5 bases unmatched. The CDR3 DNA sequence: TGTGCCAGCAGCTTAACTCGGGGACAGGGAAACATTCAGTACTTC. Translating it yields CASSLTRGQGNIQYF.

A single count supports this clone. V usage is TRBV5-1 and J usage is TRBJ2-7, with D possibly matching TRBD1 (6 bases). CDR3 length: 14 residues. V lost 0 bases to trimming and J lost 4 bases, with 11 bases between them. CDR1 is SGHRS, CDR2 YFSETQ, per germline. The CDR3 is CASSLAGVPYEQYF. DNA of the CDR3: TGCGCCAGCAGCTTGGCAGGGGTCCCATACGAGCAGTACTTC.

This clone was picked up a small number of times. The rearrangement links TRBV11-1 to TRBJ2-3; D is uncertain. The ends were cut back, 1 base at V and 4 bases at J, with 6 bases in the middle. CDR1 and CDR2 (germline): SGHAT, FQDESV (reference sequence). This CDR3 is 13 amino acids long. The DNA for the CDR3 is TGTGCCAGCAGCTTAGGTGTCGCAGATACGCAGTATTTT. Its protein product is CASSLGVADTQYF.

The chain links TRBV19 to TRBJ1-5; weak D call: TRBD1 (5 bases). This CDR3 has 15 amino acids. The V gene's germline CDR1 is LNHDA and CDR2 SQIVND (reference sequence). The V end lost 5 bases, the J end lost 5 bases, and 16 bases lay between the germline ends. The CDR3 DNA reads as TGTGCCAGTAGTCTCCAGGGTAACCTTTATCAGCCCCAGCATTTT. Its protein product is CASSLQGNLYQPQHF.

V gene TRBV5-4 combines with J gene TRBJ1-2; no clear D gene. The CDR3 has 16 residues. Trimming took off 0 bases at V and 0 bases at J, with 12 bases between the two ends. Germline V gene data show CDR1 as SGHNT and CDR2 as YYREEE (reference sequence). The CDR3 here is CASSLDLAVANYGYTF. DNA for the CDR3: TGTGCCAGCAGCTTGGACCTTGCGGTGGCTAACTATGGCTACACCTTC.